This record looks at one T cell receptor (beta chain) sequence and its context. The antigen is unknown. The data stem from a study of radiotherapy plus CTLA-4 blockade in lung cancer. Across the study: Objective responses were recorded in less than 20% of patients, with disease control recorded in about 33%.

Regarding the study as a whole: Expansion in blood of tumor-derived TCR clones was seen after radiotherapy plus ipilimumab. Early blood T cell clone dynamics reportedly forecast response best, with interferon-beta.

Germline CDR1 reads KGHSH; CDR2 reads LQKENI. The CDR3 consists of 13 residues. V was trimmed by 2 bases and J by 8 bases, leaving 10 bases between them. Measured with immunoSEQ multiplex PCR; TCRdb has only the in-frame clones, and not every one. The sample includes some 80,000 clones, 60% to 85% seen only once; the top ten take about 20%. This clonotype originated in a human donor with non-small cell lung cancer whose response to radiotherapy plus ipilimumab could not be evaluated. Some clones in this sample may be carry-over from other donors' samples. Specimen: peripheral blood, collected from a patient treated with radiotherapy plus ipilimumab. The rearrangement links TRBV18 to TRBJ2-1; D remains ambiguous. The CDR3 reads CASSPNYFDEQFF. The CDR3 coding sequence is TGTGCCAGCTCACCAAACTACTTCGATGAGCAGTTCTTC.